The 32 T cell receptor beta chains below come from one sample, sequenced in a study of T cells in Graves' hyperthyroidism and ophthalmopathy. Amplification of TCR beta CDR3 regions used RNA as the template. Using the HTBI primer set, a first-round RT-PCR was run on the TCR CDR3. In TCRdb, the multiplex PCR reads were re-called with MiXCR into one record per CDR3 protein. This sample has 650,000 to 700,000 distinct CDR3 sequences, with around a sixth found just once. The sample consisted of blood. Source of these receptors: a man in his fifties or sixties with Graves' hyperthyroidism.

In its sample, this clonotype was seen many times. CDR3: CASSPPGGFKAFF. The CDR3 coding sequence is TGTGCCAGCAGTCCGCCAGGGGGGTTCAAAGCTTTCTTT. This chain uses TRBV28 with TRBJ1-1, with TRBD1 identical over 7 bases. The CDR3 spans 13 residues. The germline CDR1 and CDR2 sequences are MDHEN and SYDVKM. Trimming cost V 5 bases and J 9 bases; bases outside gene matches: 9.

This clonotype has a count of ten or more. The chain recombines TRBV30 with TRBJ1-2; maybe TRBD1 (5 bases). The CDR3 length is 14 residues. Trimming cost V 0 bases and J 0 bases, with 8 bases left between them. The germline gives CDR1 GTSNPN, CDR2 SVGIG (reference sequence). As DNA, the CDR3 is TGTGCCTGGAGTGTGGGGCTTACTAACTATGGCTACACCTTC. Its protein product is CAWSVGLTNYGYTF.

The chain recombines TRBV29-1 with TRBJ2-5; 7 positions agree with TRBD1. Germline-derived CDR1 and CDR2 are SQVTM and ANQGSEA. There are 13 residues in the CDR3. V trimming: 8 bases; J trimming: 10 bases; junction bases outside the gene matches: 16. The CDR3 loop reads CSPQGDRGGVQYF. Here the CDR3 DNA reads TGCAGCCCCCAGGGGGATCGGGGTGGGGTCCAGTACTTC.

Many counts were recorded for this clonotype. This rearrangement joins TRBV5-1 to TRBJ1-6, with 11 bases lining up with TRBD1. After removal of 4 bases from V and 10 bases from J, the junction contained 4 bases not matched to a gene. This CDR3 region has 14 residues. Germline V gene sequence: CDR1 SGHRS, CDR2 YFSETQ. CDR3 sequence (DNA): TGCGCCAGCAGCCCGGGACAGGGGGGATCACCCCTCCACTTT. Translated, it gives CASSPGQGGSPLHF.

This clonotype came up many times. The chain uses TRBV5-1 and TRBJ2-1, with 8 bases aligning to TRBD1. This CDR3 is built from 17 residues. Germline V gene data show CDR1 as SGHRS and CDR2 as YFSETQ. The junction had 15 bases not matched to a gene; V was cut back by 6 bases and J by 4 bases. CDR3 in amino acids: CASMSSGQGARYNEQFF. CDR3 nucleotide sequence: TGCGCCAGCATGTCATCCGGGCAGGGGGCGAGGTACAATGAGCAGTTCTTC.

Only a few counts were recorded for this clonotype. The chain has TRBV12-3 or TRBV12-4 and TRBJ2-1, with D tentatively TRBD1 (5 bases). The CDR3 runs to 18 residues. V was cut by 4 bases and J by 0 bases, with 19 bases left in between. The CDR3 sequence is CASSSYLVQVYSYNEQFF. The CDR3 region has the DNA TGTGCCAGCAGTTCCTATTTGGTACAGGTATACTCCTACAATGAGCAGTTCTTC.

There are many counts of this clonotype. This chain's CDR3 is CASSSLRVITSTDTQYF. As DNA, the CDR3 is TGTGCCAGCAGCTCACTTCGGGTCATTACTAGCACAGATACGCAGTATTTT. The genes are TRBV7-9 and TRBJ2-3; unclear D gene. The CDR3 has 17 residues. Germline V gives CDR1 SEHNR, CDR2 FQNEAQ (reference sequence). Trimming took off 4 bases at V and 0 bases at J, with 17 bases between the two ends.

This clonotype was seen a few times. The rearrangement joins TRBV13 to TRBJ2-7; TRBD2 might be the D (6 bases). V was trimmed by 5 bases and J by 0 bases, leaving 14 bases between them. CDR1 is PRHDT and CDR2 is FYEKMQ in the germline V gene (reference sequence). The CDR3 consists of 15 residues. CDR3 nucleotides: TGTGCCAGCAGCCCCCGCGAGACTAGCTCCTACGAGCAGTACTTC. This encodes CASSPRETSSYEQYF. Variable domain in full (rest from reference TRBV13 and TRBJ2-7): AAGVIQSPRHLIKEKRETATLKCYPIPRHDTVYWYQQGPGQDPQFLISFYEKMQSDKGSIPDRFSAQQFSDYHSELNMSSLELGDSALYFCASSPRETSSYEQYFGPGTRLTVT.

At least ten counts were recorded for this clonotype. This CDR3 is CSARDRERETQYF. The CDR3 nucleotides are TGCAGTGCTCGGGACAGGGAAAGGGAGACCCAGTACTTC. V and J are TRBV20-1 and TRBJ2-5; TRBD1 matches at 9 bases. CDR1 DFQATT and CDR2 SNEGSKA come from the germline V gene (reference sequence). CDR3 length: 13 amino acids. The V segment lost 5 bases and the J segment 5 bases; nucleotides outside the gene matches: 6.

In its sample, this clonotype was seen a few times. The V call is TRBV7-2, the J call TRBJ1-4, with 9 positions matching TRBD1. The germline gives CDR1 SGHTA, CDR2 FQGNSA. Unmatched junction bases numbered 6, after V lost 2 bases and J lost 2 bases. This CDR3 has 17 amino acids. CDR3 in amino acids: CASSLSRGTGTNEKLFF. DNA of the CDR3: TGTGCCAGCAGCTTAAGCCGTGGGACAGGGACTAATGAAAAACTGTTTTTT.

This clonotype was detected many times. The rearrangement uses TRBV20-1 and TRBJ2-3; 10 positions agree with TRBD2. Germline loops: CDR1 DFQATT, CDR2 SNEGSKA (reference sequence). The CDR3 covers 15 residues. V shed 6 bases, J shed 8 bases, and the junction held 14 bases outside the gene matches. CDR3 DNA sequence: TGCAGTGCCCGGCTAGCGGGAGTCAAGGGGGGTACGCAGTATTTT. This sequence encodes CSARLAGVKGGTQYF.

The V and J genes are TRBV7-3 and TRBJ2-3; D is unclear. V gave up 6 bases and J gave up 6 bases, with 10 bases separating them. Germline values: CDR1 SGHTA, CDR2 FQGTGA. CDR3 size: 12 residues. CDR3 in DNA: TGTGCCAGCAGTCATGGGGATGATACGCAGTATTTT. Protein sequence: CASSHGDDTQYF.

This clonotype was detected ten times or more. This chain joins TRBV27 and TRBJ2-5; no clear D gene. V lost 3 bases to trimming and J lost 12 bases, with 11 bases between them. The germline gives CDR1 MNHEY, CDR2 SMNVEV (reference sequence). The CDR3 totals 11 residues. The CDR3 DNA reads as TGTGCCAGCAGTTTTGGAGACACTGAGTACTTC. Translation gives CASSFGDTEYF.

This chain uses TRBV11-1 with TRBJ2-1, with D perhaps TRBD2 (5 bases). This CDR3 has 15 residues. The germline gives CDR1 SGHAT, CDR2 FQDESV (reference sequence). Trimming took 1 base from V and 7 from J, leaving 14 bases between them. The CDR3 coding sequence is TGTGCCAGCAGCTTAGGTCAACTAGAAATGAATGAGCAGTTCTTC. Its protein is CASSLGQLEMNEQFF. The whole variable domain, filled in from reference TRBV11-1 and TRBJ2-1, reads EAEVAQSPRYKITEKSQAVAFWCDPISGHATLYWYRQILGQGPELLVQFQDESVVDDSQLPKDRFSAERLKGVDSTLKIQPAELGDSAMYLCASSLGQLEMNEQFFGPGTRLTVL.

This clonotype occurred many times. V gene TRBV28 combines with J gene TRBJ1-5; D remains ambiguous. The CDR3 is made up of 15 amino acids. Germline V CDR1 and CDR2: MDHEN, SYDVKM. Deletions cut 7 bases from V and 0 bases from J, with 13 bases between. CDR3 loop: CASIFNSYSNQPQHF. CDR3 DNA: TGTGCCAGCATTTTTAACAGCTATAGCAATCAGCCCCAGCATTTT.

This clonotype has at least ten counts. The V and J genes are TRBV12-3 or TRBV12-4 and TRBJ2-2; D is unresolved. The ends were cut back, 10 bases at V and 4 bases at J, with 19 bases in the middle. This CDR3 is 15 amino acids long. Written as DNA, the CDR3 is TGTGCCACCAATGACCCCCGAAGGGTCACCGGGGAGCTGTTTTTT. Amino acid sequence: CATNDPRRVTGELFF.

This clonotype was recorded many times. J is TRBJ2-2 and V is TRBV7-3, with 9 bases that match TRBD2. This CDR3 has 15 amino acids. Germline-derived CDR1 and CDR2 are SGHTA and FQGTGA. The ends lost 5 bases at V and 7 bases at J; junction bases unmatched: 8. Here the CDR3 DNA reads TGTGCCAGCAGCCCTTGGACTAGCGAGGGCGGGGAGCTGTTTTTT. This encodes CASSPWTSEGGELFF.

This clonotype was counted a few times. This may be a read error, as it is one base from a much larger clone. This chain uses TRBV28 with TRBJ1-3; D uncertain. CDR1 MDHEN and CDR2 SYDVKM come from the germline V gene. This CDR3 contains 12 residues. This chain's CDR3 is CTSSPPGNTIYF. As DNA, the CDR3 is TGTACCAGCAGTCCCCCCGGAAACACCATATATTTT.

In this sample, this clonotype turned up many times. The genes are TRBV11-2 and TRBJ1-5; 7 bases match TRBD1. CDR1 is SGHAT, CDR2 FQNNGV, per germline. This CDR3 has 13 amino acids. With V trimmed by 1 base and J by 6 bases, 0 bases remained unmatched. Here the CDR3 reads CASSLGTGQPQHF. CDR3 DNA: TGTGCCAGCAGCTTAGGGACAGGTCAGCCCCAGCATTTT. The entire variable domain, with the rest obtained from reference TRBV11-2 and TRBJ1-5, is as follows: EAGVAQSPRYKIIEKRQSVAFWCNPISGHATLYWYQQILGQGPKLLIQFQNNGVVDDSQLPKDRFSAERLKGVDSTLKIQPAKLEDSAVYLCASSLGTGQPQHFGDGTRLSIL.

This clonotype was recorded many times. This rearrangement joins TRBV28 to TRBJ2-1, with 10 bases identical to TRBD2. Germline loops: CDR1 MDHEN, CDR2 SYDVKM. Germline trimming cut 6 bases from V and 5 bases from J; bases unmatched to any gene: 7. The CDR3 extends over 15 amino acids. CDR3 sequence: CASRFRGLANNEQFF. CDR3 coding DNA: TGTGCCAGCAGATTTAGGGGACTAGCGAACAATGAGCAGTTCTTC.

This clonotype was counted many times. The chain uses TRBV28 and TRBJ2-7, with D possibly being TRBD1 (6 bases). Per the germline V gene, CDR1 is MDHEN and CDR2 is SYDVKM. This CDR3 has 14 residues. Trimming left V 5 bases short and J 5 bases short, with 16 bases between. For the CDR3, the DNA is TGTGCCAGCAGTACGTCAGGGGAAAGGGACGAGCAGTACTTC. Protein product: CASSTSGERDEQYF.

This clonotype was detected many times. The rearrangement uses TRBV12-3 or TRBV12-4 and TRBJ1-1; D is ambiguous. The CDR3 runs to 14 residues. Trimming shortened V by 7 bases and J by 0 bases, and 12 bases separated the two germline ends. The CDR3 here is CASTLRHMNTEAFF. DNA of the CDR3: TGTGCCAGCACCCTGAGACACATGAACACTGAAGCTTTCTTT.

V usage is TRBV30 and J usage is TRBJ1-2; TRBD1 agrees at 8 bases. The J segment lost 4 bases and the V segment lost 0 bases, leaving 7 bases of the junction unmatched. Germline V lookup: CDR1 GTSNPN, CDR2 SVGIG (reference sequence). This CDR3 is built from 15 residues. Written as DNA, the CDR3 is TGTGCCTGGAGTGTACCAGGGGGCTGGTTCTATGGCTACACCTTC. Amino acid sequence: CAWSVPGGWFYGYTF.

This clonotype has ten or more counts. V and J are TRBV28 and TRBJ2-1; 10 bases are a match to TRBD2. The CDR3 is made up of 16 amino acids. The germline gives CDR1 MDHEN, CDR2 SYDVKM. Losses at the gene ends were 3 bases for V and 6 bases for J; bases not matched to a gene: 8. The CDR3 nucleotides are TGTGCCAGCAGTTTGGGGGGGGTAGCGGGAGGCAATGAGCAGTTCTTC. Translation gives CASSLGGVAGGNEQFF.

This clonotype was seen many times. The chain recombines TRBV7-2 with TRBJ1-1; no clear D gene. From germline, CDR1 is SGHTA and CDR2 FQGNSA. V lost 1 base, J lost 8 bases, and 14 bases lay in between. CDR3 length equals 14 residues. CDR3 sequence: CASSLEGYIGEAFF. The CDR3 DNA reads TGTGCCAGCAGCTTAGAGGGTTATATTGGGGAAGCTTTCTTT.

Many counts were recorded for this clonotype. The V call is TRBV24-1, the J call TRBJ1-4; the match to TRBD1 covers 8 bases. Germline V CDR1 and CDR2: KGHDR, SFDVKD. V shed 4 bases and J 8 bases; nucleotides not matched to a gene: 14. The length of the CDR3 is 17 residues. DNA for the CDR3: TGTGCCACCAGTGAGTCCGGGACAGGACCCGCCGGGGAAAAACTGTTTTTT. This gives the protein CATSESGTGPAGEKLFF.

The V call is TRBV6-1, the J call TRBJ2-1; D is possibly TRBD2 (5 bases). Germline V gene data show CDR1 as MNHNS and CDR2 as SASEGT. This CDR3 has 12 residues. Trimming stripped 6 bases from V and 7 bases from J, with 10 bases between. The chain's CDR3 is CASSWTVNEQFF. CDR3 coding DNA: TGTGCCAGCAGCTGGACTGTAAATGAGCAGTTCTTC.

This clonotype was detected ten times or more. The chain employs TRBV11-2 and TRBJ2-1; 14 positions match TRBD2. The CDR3 sequence is 15 residues long. The germline V gene has CDR1 SGHAT and CDR2 FQNNGV. V lost 6 bases and J lost 7; bases outside the gene matches: 5. This chain's CDR3 is CASSLGTSGGNEQFF. In DNA, the CDR3 is TGTGCCAGCAGTCTGGGGACTAGCGGGGGTAATGAGCAGTTCTTC.

This sequence joins TRBV28 and TRBJ2-2; D not certain. Germline V gene data show CDR1 as MDHEN and CDR2 as SYDVKM. The CDR3 contains 14 residues. V was pared by 5 bases and J by 3 bases, with 10 bases between. In DNA, the CDR3 is TGTGCCAGCAGTCCGGACGGTTACACCGGGGAGCTGTTTTTT. It is translated as CASSPDGYTGELFF.

This clonotype was detected ten times or more. The chain is built from TRBV12-3 or TRBV12-4 and TRBJ2-7, with D possibly matching TRBD2 (6 bases). V was clipped by 5 bases and J by 7 bases, with 21 bases between them. There are 15 residues in the CDR3. The CDR3 nucleotides are TGTGCCAGCAGTCAGACCAGGGACTTTTCTGGGGAGCAGTACTTC. Its protein product is CASSQTRDFSGEQYF.

Comment on this clonotype: Compared with germline, one end of the junction differs, possibly owing to a read error. This sequence joins TRBV5-1 and TRBJ2-3; D possibly corresponds to TRBD2 (5 bases). This CDR3 contains 14 residues. The V gene's germline CDR1 is SGHRS and CDR2 YFSETQ. This chain's CDR3 is CTSSAGDYKDTQYF. CDR3 in DNA: TGCACCAGCAGCGCGGGCGATTACAAAGATACGCAGTATTTT.

The chain employs TRBV5-6 and TRBJ2-3, with TRBD2 matching over 13 bases. This CDR3 has 16 residues. Germline assignment: CDR1 SGHDT and CDR2 YYEEEE. V lost 4 bases and J lost 4; bases outside the gene matches: 6. CDR3 amino acids: CASSKTSGRTADTQYF. CDR3 DNA: TGTGCCAGCAGCAAGACTAGCGGGAGGACGGCAGATACGCAGTATTTT.